The T cell receptor (beta chain) described here comes from a study of shared clonotypes between healthy human individuals. A single count supports this clone. The target antigen is unknown. In the naive CD8 group, cells lacked CD45RO and were positively selected for CCR7, so terminally differentiated effector memory CD45RA+ cells were left out. This CDR3 contains 14 residues. Germline V gene lookup returns CDR1 LNHDA and CDR2 SQIVND (reference sequence). The V gene lost 5 bases and the J gene lost 0 bases, with 9 bases spanning the gap. Regarding the study as a whole: When compared with the clonotypes that were shared by all four sorted-subset donors, the non-shared clonotypes turned out to have lower generation probabilities.

The protocol was immunoSEQ multiplex PCR, while the TCRdb copy is restricted to in-frame clones and leaves out a portion. Here the sample spans roughly 1,800,000 clones, approximately 94% being singletons. The rearrangement uses TRBV19 and TRBJ2-3; a weak D match, TRBD1 (5 bases). The sample was naive CD8+ T cells sorted from blood. The TCR sequence derives from a man between 18 and 29 years old in good health. The CDR3 spells CASSSGLSTDTQYF. As DNA, the CDR3 is TGTGCCAGTAGTTCAGGGCTAAGCACAGATACGCAGTATTTT.